A single sample gave rise to the 5 T cell receptor beta chains below, sequenced in a study of T cell responses to AZD1222 COVID-19 vaccine. Using immunoSEQ multiplex PCR, the repertoire was profiled, and TCRdb retains in-frame clones only, with some absent. Altogether fewer than 110,000 clones are present, under 95% being singletons, with the ten largest covering less than 25%. This material consisted of peripheral blood, taken on day 0 of AZD1222 vaccination. The origin of the receptors is an adult in good health.

The sample holds a few counts of this clone. The gene calls are TRBV5-5 and TRBJ2-2; D is uncertain. This CDR3 region has 13 residues. The V end was cut by 4 bases, the J end by 10 bases, with 14 bases between. Germline V lookup: CDR1 SGHKS, CDR2 YYEKEE (reference sequence). The CDR3 here is CASSTPSGAELFF. In DNA form, the CDR3 reads TGTGCCAGCAGCACCCCCTCAGGAGCGGAGCTGTTTTTT.

This chain joins TRBV19 and TRBJ1-5; the match to TRBD1 covers 7 bases. CDR1 and CDR2 from the germline V gene are LNHDA and SQIVND (reference sequence). V dropped 3 bases and J dropped 7; count of bases not matched to a gene: 12. The CDR3 extends over 16 amino acids. This CDR3 reads CASSIARTGLVQPQHF. CDR3 DNA sequence: TGTGCCAGTAGTATCGCCCGGACAGGTTTGGTGCAGCCCCAGCATTTT.

This clone was counted only a few times. CDR3 DNA: TGTGCCAGCAGTTACTTTGGGGGAACCGGGGAGCTGTTTTTT. It translates to CASSYFGGTGELFF. V gene TRBV6-5 combines with J gene TRBJ2-2, with D perhaps given as TRBD1 or TRBD2 (5 bases each). The length of the CDR3 is 14 residues. Germline V CDR1 and CDR2: MNHEY, SVGAGI. V lost 1 base to trimming and J lost 5 bases, with 8 bases between them.

J is TRBJ2-7 and V is TRBV20-1; possible D gene TRBD2, 7 bases. Trimming removed 3 bases from V and 2 bases from J, with 14 bases in between. In germline, CDR1 is DFQATT, CDR2 SNEGSKA (reference sequence). This CDR3 is 14 amino acids long. CDR3 sequence: CSASALGGPYEQYF. For the CDR3, the DNA is TGCAGTGCTAGTGCGCTGGGGGGGCCCTACGAGCAGTACTTC.

V gene TRBV27 combines with J gene TRBJ1-1, with D tentatively TRBD1 (6 bases). V lost 3 bases and J 2 bases, leaving 10 bases between the germline ends. CDR3 length: 14 residues. Looked up from germline, CDR1 is MNHEY and CDR2 is SMNVEV (reference sequence). For the CDR3, the DNA is TGTGCCAGCAGTTTCAGGGGACATAACACTGAAGCTTTCTTT. This translates into CASSFRGHNTEAFF.